This is a list of T cell receptor beta chains from one sample in a study of cytomegalovirus exposure and HLA in healthy donors. The assay was immunoSEQ multiplex PCR, and TCRdb's table has in-frame clones only and misses some. The sample lists over 100,000 clones, approximately 87% seen once, with around 5.2% in the top ten. Sequencing was carried out using PBMCs. These receptor sequences come from a woman in her 30s in good health and CMV-seronegative. CDR3s leave out the opening cysteine and the closing phenylalanine or tryptophan. Fields, in order: J gene, D gene, V gene, CDR3 protein. D genes are given only for firm matches.

>TRBJ2-2|NA|TRBV2
ASSEVALNTGELF
>TRBJ1-2|NA|TRBV5-1
ASSLGDLMGGGYT
>TRBJ2-7|TRBD2|TRBV5-4
ASSPGTSGAGEQY
>TRBJ2-1|NA|TRBV30
AWSVQLFDNEQF
>TRBJ2-2|TRBD1|TRBV9
ASSGTGLSGELF
>TRBJ2-7|NA|TRBV6-5
ASSYGSFSSYEQY
>TRBJ1-1|NA|TRBV10-3
AIRDPPTGNTEAF
>TRBJ1-1|TRBD1|TRBV5-1
ASSSGQGNTEAF
>TRBJ2-7|TRBD1|TRBV30
AWSTPGQGISYEQY
>TRBJ2-3|NA|TRBV7-3
ASSFRGTDTQY
>TRBJ2-7|NA|TRBV7-9
ASSLDRAEQY
>TRBJ2-1|TRBD1|TRBV5-4
ASSFPFRTGLQEQF
>TRBJ2-7|TRBD1|TRBV18
ASSPGTGSIYEQY
>TRBJ2-3|TRBD2|TRBV15
ATSRGTSGIDTQY
>TRBJ2-2|TRBD1|TRBV5-1
ASSLVWQGAGELF
>TRBJ1-1|NA|TRBV7-2
ASSLAWADTEAF
>TRBJ1-1|TRBD1|TRBV4-3
ASRPSGGEAF
>TRBJ2-1|TRBD1|TRBV30
AWSPRTQVGQGHRYNEQF
>TRBJ2-5|NA|TRBV5-1
ASSAGAGAGATQY
>TRBJ1-1|TRBD1|TRBV7-2
ASSLKGQANTEAF
>TRBJ1-1|NA|TRBV5-6
ASSYRQTEAF
>TRBJ1-1|NA|TRBV5-1
ASSLGGGGNTEAF
>TRBJ2-3|NA|TRBV18
ASSYQVTGSTDTQY
>TRBJ1-6|NA|TRBV15
ATSGARQASSYNSPLH
>TRBJ1-1|NA|TRBV19
ASSLGAKGTEAF
>TRBJ2-1|NA|TRBV4-3
ASSRNDYNNEQF
>TRBJ2-4|TRBD2|TRBV5-8
ASSMWISGITKNIQY
>TRBJ2-3|TRBD2|TRBV4-1
ASSQTSGPTDTQY